The 19 T cell receptor beta chains below come from one sample, sequenced in a study of T cell responses to AZD1222 COVID-19 vaccine. Measured with immunoSEQ multiplex PCR; TCRdb has only the in-frame clones, and not every one. The sample includes around 80,000 clones, around 90% seen only once; the top ten take roughly 5.1%. The input for sequencing was peripheral blood, taken 28 days after the second AZD1222 dose. These receptors all come from an adult who received the AZD1222 COVID-19 vaccine.

J is TRBJ1-1 and V is TRBV28, with 10 bases that match TRBD1. This CDR3 has 14 amino acids. CDR1 MDHEN and CDR2 SYDVKM come from the germline V gene. With 5 bases clipped from V and 5 bases from J, the junction kept 5 bases outside the gene matches. This chain's CDR3 is CASSATGGLTEAFF. CDR3 DNA: TGTGCCAGCAGTGCGACAGGGGGCTTGACTGAAGCTTTCTTT.

This sequence joins TRBV5-6 and TRBJ1-1; D is possibly TRBD1 (5 bases). Trimming cost V 4 bases and J 0 bases, with 16 bases left between them. This CDR3 has 16 amino acids. Germline V CDR1 and CDR2: SGHDT, YYEEEE. The CDR3 nucleotides read TGTGCCAGCAGCCGTAATGGGGCTGTCATGAACACTGAAGCTTTCTTT. This gives the protein CASSRNGAVMNTEAFF.

This chain joins TRBV27 and TRBJ2-7; the D call may be TRBD1 or TRBD2 (5 bases each). The germline gives CDR1 MNHEY, CDR2 SMNVEV (reference sequence). The CDR3 has 17 amino acids. V was pared by 5 bases and J by 2 bases, with 22 bases between. CDR3 sequence: CASSQTRTGTGTYEQYF. CDR3 coding DNA: TGTGCCAGCAGTCAAACACGAACCGGGACGGGGACCTACGAGCAGTACTTC.

This rearrangement joins TRBV4-3 to TRBJ1-2; a weak D match, TRBD1 (5 bases). This CDR3 contains 16 residues. V was cut by 5 bases and J by 4 bases, with 20 bases left in between. Per the germline V gene, CDR1 is LGHNA and CDR2 is YSLEER. The CDR3 nucleotides read TGCGCCAGCAGCTATTCCCGGCAGGGATCTATCTATGGCTACACCTTC. Translating gives CASSYSRQGSIYGYTF.

This chain uses TRBV10-1 with TRBJ2-7; 8 nucleotides match TRBD2. Per germline, CDR1 WNHNN and CDR2 SYGVQD (reference sequence). This CDR3 is built from 15 residues. The V segment lost 7 bases and the J segment 6 bases; nucleotides outside the gene matches: 14. The CDR3, as DNA: TGCGCCAGCAAAGTCCCTCAGGCGGGAGGCTGCGAGCAGTACTTC. Translating gives CASKVPQAGGCEQYF.

The chain employs TRBV27 and TRBJ1-1, with D perhaps matching TRBD1 (6 bases). Trimming took off 6 bases at V and 1 base at J, with 21 bases between the two ends. CDR1 is MNHEY, CDR2 SMNVEV, per germline (reference sequence). The CDR3 has 17 amino acids. The CDR3 region is CASRQSAWTETNTEAFF. CDR3 DNA: TGTGCCAGCAGACAAAGCGCCTGGACAGAGACGAACACTGAAGCTTTCTTT.

V and J are TRBV5-1 and TRBJ2-3; D perhaps matches TRBD1 (6 bases). Trimming left V 4 bases short and J 11 bases short, with 17 bases between. Per the germline V gene, CDR1 is SGHRS and CDR2 is YFSETQ. CDR3 length: 13 amino acids. The CDR3 here is CASSTTNRVGQYF. CDR3 DNA: TGCGCCAGCAGCACCACCAACAGGGTAGGGCAGTATTTT.

In nucleotides, the CDR3 is TGTGCCAGCAGCGCCCGACTCAGGAACACTGAAGCTTTCTTT. It yields the protein CASSARLRNTEAFF. The chain uses TRBV27 and TRBJ1-1; D ambiguous. Germline CDR1 MNHEY, CDR2 SMNVEV (reference sequence). Trimming stripped 6 bases from V and 1 base from J, with 12 bases between. The CDR3 has 14 residues.

The chain uses TRBV6-5 and TRBJ2-7; D gene unclear. CDR3 length: 12 amino acids. Germline CDR1 reads MNHEY; CDR2 reads SVGAGI. V dropped 5 bases and J dropped 0 bases, with 5 bases sitting between them. CDR3 DNA: TGTGCCAGCAGTAGTACCTCCTACGAGCAGTACTTC. Residues: CASSSTSYEQYF.

This chain connects TRBV7-8 to TRBJ2-7; 7 bases are shared with TRBD1. The germline gives CDR1 SGHVS, CDR2 FQNEAQ. Trimming took 6 bases from V and 0 from J; bases not matched to a gene: 8. The CDR3 has 15 residues. The CDR3 spells CASSEAGTDSYEQYF. The CDR3 nucleotides are TGTGCCAGCAGTGAAGCCGGGACAGACTCCTACGAGCAGTACTTC.

The rearrangement links TRBV24-1 to TRBJ2-7; tentatively, D is TRBD1 or TRBD2 (5 bases each). Germline V gene sequence: CDR1 KGHDR, CDR2 SFDVKD. The CDR3 totals 15 residues. The V end was cut by 4 bases, the J end by 0 bases, with 12 bases between. The DNA for the CDR3 is TGTGCCACCAGTGACAAGGGGAGTTACTCCTACGAGCAGTACTTC. It encodes CATSDKGSYSYEQYF.

V is TRBV10-1 and J is TRBJ2-7, with D perhaps TRBD2 (5 bases). The CDR3 loop spans 14 amino acids. Germline V CDR1 and CDR2: WNHNN, SYGVQD (reference sequence). V lost 2 bases, J lost 2 bases, and 10 bases lay in between. CDR3 in DNA: TGCGCCAGCAGTGAGAGCGGATTGGCCTACGAGCAGTACTTC. This encodes CASSESGLAYEQYF.

V and J are TRBV28 and TRBJ1-1, with D perhaps matching TRBD1 (5 bases). Germline V gene data show CDR1 as MDHEN and CDR2 as SYDVKM. CDR3 length equals 13 residues. Trimming removed 2 bases at V and 4 bases at J, with 8 bases between. The CDR3 sequence is CASSLDSFTEAFF. CDR3 nucleotide sequence: TGTGCCAGCAGTTTAGACAGCTTCACTGAAGCTTTCTTT. Looking up the rest from reference TRBV28 and TRBJ1-1 gives the full variable domain: DVKVTQSSRYLVKRTGEKVFLECVQDMDHENMFWYRQDPGLGLRLIYFSYDVKMKEKGDIPEGYSVSREKKERFSLILESASTNQTSMYLCASSLDSFTEAFFGQGTRLTVV.

The CDR3 coding sequence is TGTGCCAGCAGTGTCTACCAGGACGGAAGGAACTATGGCTACACCTTC. This codes for CASSVYQDGRNYGYTF. This chain links TRBV28 with TRBJ1-2; D is ambiguous. V gave up 5 bases and J gave up 2 bases, with 18 bases separating them. The CDR3 has 16 residues. Per the germline V gene, CDR1 is MDHEN and CDR2 is SYDVKM.

The chain couples TRBV2 to TRBJ1-2; TRBD1 aligns across 7 bases. In germline, CDR1 is SNHLY, CDR2 FYNNEI. V shed 2 bases and J 8 bases; nucleotides not matched to a gene: 11. The CDR3 spans 15 residues. CDR3: CASSERGGQPAGYTF. The CDR3 DNA follows: TGTGCCAGCAGTGAAAGGGGGGGACAGCCGGCCGGCTACACCTTC.

The genes are TRBV20-1 and TRBJ2-2; tentatively, D is TRBD1 or TRBD2 (6 bases each). V lost 3 bases, J lost 4 bases, and 12 bases lay in between. From germline, CDR1 is DFQATT and CDR2 SNEGSKA (reference sequence). The CDR3 has 14 amino acids. CDR3 coding DNA: TGCAGTGCTAGTCCGGGGGCGGGCACCGGGGAGCTGTTTTTT. Translating gives CSASPGAGTGELFF.

The V call is TRBV30, the J call TRBJ1-5, with a tentative D call TRBD1 (6 bases). The V end was cut by 0 bases, the J end by 1 base, with 7 bases between. The germline CDR1 and CDR2 sequences are GTSNPN and SVGIG (reference sequence). The CDR3 spans 14 residues. The CDR3 DNA is TGTGCCTGGAGTGTAGGGGGGAGCAATCAGCCCCAGCATTTT. Amino acids: CAWSVGGSNQPQHF. The full variable domain, in which reference TRBV30 and TRBJ1-5 provide the parts outside the CDR3, is SQTIHQWPATLVQPVGSPLSLECTVEGTSNPNLYWYRQAAGRGLQLLFYSVGIGQISSEVPQNLSASRPQDRQFILSSKKLLLSDSGFYLCAWSVGGSNQPQHFGDGTRLSIL.

CDR3: CASSLDPEPYEQYF. CDR3 nucleotide sequence: TGTGCCAGCAGTTTAGATCCGGAGCCCTACGAGCAGTACTTC. The chain employs TRBV28 and TRBJ2-7; D is ambiguous. The CDR3 is 14 residues long. V was trimmed by 2 bases and J by 2 bases, leaving 10 bases between them. Germline assignment: CDR1 MDHEN and CDR2 SYDVKM. Full variable domain (missing parts from reference TRBV28 and TRBJ2-7): DVKVTQSSRYLVKRTGEKVFLECVQDMDHENMFWYRQDPGLGLRLIYFSYDVKMKEKGDIPEGYSVSREKKERFSLILESASTNQTSMYLCASSLDPEPYEQYFGPGTRLTVT.

The J gene is TRBJ2-1, the V gene TRBV30, with TRBD1 matching 8 bases. Unmatched junction bases numbered 13, after V lost 5 bases and J lost 7 bases. The CDR3 totals 15 residues. Germline V CDR1 and CDR2: GTSNPN, SVGIG (reference sequence). The CDR3 reads CAWVYGTGLGNEQFF. Written as DNA, the CDR3 is TGTGCCTGGGTGTATGGGACAGGCCTGGGGAATGAGCAGTTCTTC.